This is a list of T cell receptor beta chains from one sample in a study of cytomegalovirus exposure and HLA in healthy donors. Assay used: immunoSEQ multiplex PCR; TCRdb lists only in-frame clones, some missing. The sample has some 270,000 clones; approximately 86% are singletons. The sequenced sample was PBMCs. These TCRs come from a woman aged 18-35 years in good health and CMV-seronegative. CDR3s leave out the opening cysteine and the closing phenylalanine or tryptophan. The order of the fields is CDR3 protein, clone size, J gene, V gene. Size is omitted from some rows. Given values are once, few, many or a class for expanded clones.

CDR3 protein: ASSPPPGTRADTQY
clone size: NA
J gene: TRBJ2-3
V gene: TRBV5-1

CDR3 protein: ASSKRGTAPPGGYT
clone size: NA
J gene: TRBJ1-2
V gene: TRBV19

CDR3 protein: ASSPRLGGGTGELF
clone size: NA
J gene: TRBJ2-2
V gene: TRBV5-1

CDR3 protein: AWSVQGNQPQH
clone size: NA
J gene: TRBJ1-5
V gene: TRBV30

CDR3 protein: ASTRERLKGEQY
clone size: NA
J gene: TRBJ2-7
V gene: TRBV2

CDR3 protein: AVDSGRGANEQF
clone size: NA
J gene: TRBJ2-1
V gene: TRBV10-3

CDR3 protein: AISESGQGNYEQY
clone size: once
J gene: TRBJ2-7
V gene: TRBV10-3

CDR3 protein: ASRDRANYGYT
clone size: few
J gene: TRBJ1-2
V gene: TRBV2

CDR3 protein: ASGVRQGQETQY
clone size: NA
J gene: TRBJ2-5
V gene: TRBV5-1

CDR3 protein: ASSPRYDGFYEQY
clone size: NA
J gene: TRBJ2-7
V gene: TRBV7-2

CDR3 protein: ASSGETGRFQPQH
clone size: NA
J gene: TRBJ1-5
V gene: TRBV9

CDR3 protein: ASRSQQGAGYEQY
clone size: NA
J gene: TRBJ2-7
V gene: TRBV6-5

CDR3 protein: ASSPRQDNEQF
clone size: NA
J gene: TRBJ2-1
V gene: TRBV18

CDR3 protein: AIGGGGRTDTQY
clone size: NA
J gene: TRBJ2-3
V gene: TRBV10-3

CDR3 protein: ASRSAGAVHEQY
clone size: NA
J gene: TRBJ2-7
V gene: TRBV5-1

CDR3 protein: ASSTGLATEAF
clone size: NA
J gene: TRBJ1-1
V gene: TRBV27

CDR3 protein: ASSHPPQGLNEQY
clone size: NA
J gene: TRBJ2-7
V gene: TRBV4-1

CDR3 protein: ASSTSGGVETQY
clone size: NA
J gene: TRBJ2-5
V gene: TRBV2

CDR3 protein: ATGTYNPYEQY
clone size: NA
J gene: TRBJ2-7
V gene: TRBV6-1

CDR3 protein: ASSQSGTSGYEQY
clone size: NA
J gene: TRBJ2-7
V gene: TRBV4-2

CDR3 protein: ASSRTSYRGRMNTEAF
clone size: NA
J gene: TRBJ1-1
V gene: TRBV27

CDR3 protein: ASSDAGAYGYT
clone size: NA
J gene: TRBJ1-2
V gene: TRBV10-2

CDR3 protein: ATSIHSNQPQH
clone size: once
J gene: TRBJ1-5
V gene: TRBV15

CDR3 protein: ASNTGGTMSTEAF
clone size: NA
J gene: TRBJ1-1
V gene: TRBV6-5

CDR3 protein: ASSQGTGGLGGYT
clone size: NA
J gene: TRBJ1-2
V gene: TRBV4-3

CDR3 protein: ASSIRGGDTGELF
clone size: NA
J gene: TRBJ2-2
V gene: TRBV7-3

CDR3 protein: ASNPGTGWNGYT
clone size: NA
J gene: TRBJ1-2
V gene: TRBV10-1